This T cell receptor beta chain is drawn from a study of blood T cell repertoires in COVID-19 (dated by TCRdb to between 2020 and 2021). Turning to the overall study: The collaborator samples originated in the United States, Italy and Spain and spanned the acute and convalescent phases of COVID-19. The prospective study material was composed of cDNA or gDNA derived from T cells, B-cell-depleted T cells, or PBMCs. Subjects who had been exposed to COVID-19, were actively infected with it, or had recovered from it provided the deeply sampled blood TCRbeta repertoires that made up the dataset. The repertoires were made available in a free public database intended to serve as a resource for research on the immune response to SARS-CoV-2. The samples were drawn from two sources: the first 160 participants of the ongoing ImmuneRACE study, and fewer than 1,500 subjects contributed by 6 global collaborators. Nearly every sample came with metadata listing a de-identified subject ID, COVID-19 status, age in years and sex. Where HLA class I and class II types were available, the types were taken from metadata supplied by the sample provider, not from assay-based typing.

Study-wide findings and limitations: How much clinical and demographic metadata was included differed by source and by participant, and the metadata was provided uncurated.

Participants in the prospective study were enrolled through a virtual design, were aged roughly 18 to 100 years, and lived in about 25 United States geographic areas. In the prospective study, cohorts were assigned on the basis of participant-reported clinical history obtained from a screening survey and a study questionnaire. Recovered participants in ImmuneRACE Cohort 3 were defined by two consecutive negative NP/OP PCR tests, clearance by a healthcare professional, or resolution of symptoms. Mobile phlebotomists in the prospective study collected whole blood, serum and a nasopharyngeal or oropharyngeal swab from every participant. Over a roughly 2-month period, participants in the prospective study had the option of providing additional blood draws and questionnaires. Prospective study blood samples were shipped either frozen or at room temperature before DNA extraction. To note about this clone: What antigen it recognizes has not been identified. No base qualities exist here, and no much larger clone lies one base off it.

TCRbeta CDR3 regions were amplified from genomic DNA using the immunoSEQ Assay, a bias-controlled multiplex PCR. In the source study's methods: The number of nucleated cells in each sample was estimated from the amplification of reference gene primers within the assay. Sequence reads were collapsed and filtered to measure the absolute abundance of every unique TCRbeta CDR3 rearrangement. For each sample, productive Simpson clonality was calculated as the square root of Simpson's diversity index over productive rearrangements. Not all clones reach the TCRdb copy of this immuneACCESS table, which keeps in-frame sequences only. Checked studies attribute under half of the gap to unresolved V genes and leave the rest unexplained. V, J and clone size are those of that table, while D and trimming were read from the DNA. The sample table contains 250,000 to 350,000 clones; only one count was recorded for approximately 90% of them. 8% to 9.5% of the sample goes to the ten largest clones.

The sample consisted of PBMCs or T cells enriched from blood (not recorded which). The sequence derives from a woman under 30 who had recovered from COVID-19.

The CDR3 corresponds to CASSLLGQANTEAFF. DNA sequence: TGTGCCAGCAGCTTACTGGGACAGGCGAACACTGAAGCTTTCTTT. This receptor chain uses TRBV7-9 and TRBJ1-1; TRBD1 fits 8 bases in the junction. From the cysteine through the phenylalanine, the CDR3 covers 15 amino acids. Only the CDR3 DNA is retained, 45 bases long and in frame from the first base. From V the trimming removes 2 bases and from J it removes 1 base, while the gene matches leave 3 bases of the junction unaccounted for. CDR1 SEHNR and CDR2 FQNEAQ are derived from the germline V gene (reference sequence). This CDR3, with the reference TRBV7-9 and TRBJ1-1 proteins standing in past its ends, gives the full variable domain DTGVSQNPRHKITKRGQNVTFRCDPISEHNRLYWYRQTLGQGPEFLTYFQNEAQLEKSRLLSDRFSAERPKGSFSTLEIQRTEQGDSAMYLCASSLLGQANTEAFFGQGTRLTVV.